The 18 T cell receptor beta chains listed next were all sequenced from one sample in a study of blood T cell repertoires in COVID-19. Only in-frame clones appear in the TCRdb table, and some are missing; sequencing was by immunoSEQ multiplex PCR. In the table there are fewer than 300,000 clones, approximately 84% of which are singletons. Sequenced: PBMCs or T cells enriched from blood (not recorded which). The origin of the receptors is a man aged 18 to 35 who had recovered from COVID-19.

The chain's CDR3 is CASSPTTHNEQFF. The CDR3 coding sequence is TGTGCCAGCTCACCAACGACTCACAATGAGCAGTTCTTC. V is TRBV18 and J is TRBJ2-1; D not certain. CDR3 length: 13 amino acids. V was shortened by 2 bases and J by 5 bases, with 7 bases between the two germline ends. Per the germline V gene, CDR1 is KGHSH and CDR2 is LQKENI.

This clone was seen a handful of times. The chain combines TRBV30 with TRBJ1-5, with TRBD1 as a possible D gene (5 bases). CDR3 length equals 15 residues. With 0 bases removed from V and 0 bases from J, the gap between germline ends came to 9 bases. From germline, CDR1 is GTSNPN and CDR2 SVGIG (reference sequence). The DNA of the CDR3 is TGTGCCTGGAGTGTAGGGGATTATAGCAATCAGCCCCAGCATTTT. This gives the protein CAWSVGDYSNQPQHF.

For the CDR3, the DNA is TGTGCCAGCACCAACCTAGGCACTGAAGCTTTCTTT. Translated, it gives CASTNLGTEAFF. The rearrangement joins TRBV27 to TRBJ1-1; D is uncertain. V dropped 7 bases and J dropped 4 bases, with 10 bases sitting between them. CDR1 is MNHEY, CDR2 SMNVEV, per germline (reference sequence). The CDR3 extends over 12 amino acids.

The CDR3 spells CASSEARQNYEQYF. In DNA form, the CDR3 reads TGTGCCAGCAGTGAAGCGCGGCAGAACTACGAGCAGTACTTC. V usage is TRBV6-1 and J usage is TRBJ2-7; D not certain. Germline V gives CDR1 MNHNS, CDR2 SASEGT. CDR3 length: 14 amino acids. V lost 0 bases and J lost 3, with 9 bases in between.

The V call is TRBV19, the J call TRBJ1-1; D gene uncertain. Trimming left V 7 bases short and J 0 bases short, with 21 bases between. Per the germline V gene, CDR1 is LNHDA and CDR2 is SQIVND (reference sequence). This CDR3 comprises 17 residues. CDR3 nucleotide sequence: TGTGCCAGTACCATTGGGCCCATGGGCCTGGTGAACACTGAAGCTTTCTTT. Protein sequence: CASTIGPMGLVNTEAFF.

This chain links TRBV10-3 with TRBJ1-1; a possible D gene is TRBD1 (5 bases). The CDR3 length is 14 residues. Trimming cost V 5 bases and J 8 bases, with 18 bases left between them. Germline loops: CDR1 ENHRY, CDR2 SYGVKD. The CDR3 nucleotides are TGTGCCATCAGTCAAGACGGGGGTCCACGAGAAGCTTTCTTT. This gives the protein CAISQDGGPREAFF.

The rearrangement uses TRBV4-1 and TRBJ1-4; 8 positions match TRBD1. CDR1 is MGHRA and CDR2 is YSYEKL in the germline V gene. V dropped 0 bases and J dropped 8; count of bases not matched to a gene: 8. The CDR3 spans 16 residues. This chain's CDR3 is CASSQDPAGGKEKLFF. In nucleotides, the CDR3 is TGCGCCAGCAGCCAAGATCCTGCAGGGGGCAAGGAAAAACTGTTTTTT.

The V and J genes are TRBV5-1 and TRBJ1-2, with D possibly TRBD1 on 6 matching bases. Per germline, CDR1 SGHRS and CDR2 YFSETQ. V was clipped by 4 bases and J by 7 bases, with 14 bases between them. This CDR3 spans 13 amino acids. The CDR3 reads CASSTEAGAGYTF. As DNA, the CDR3 is TGCGCCAGCAGCACTGAGGCGGGGGCTGGCTACACCTTC.

Worth noting for this clone: Other DNA sequences in the same sample also yield this CDR3. The chain uses TRBV10-1 and TRBJ2-3; TRBD2 aligns across 8 bases. The CDR3 consists of 14 residues. Trimming removed 4 bases from V and 7 bases from J; junction bases left unmatched: 7. Germline loops: CDR1 WNHNN, CDR2 SYGVQD (reference sequence). CDR3 amino acids: CASSGTGGAHTQYF. As DNA, the CDR3 is TGCGCCAGCAGTGGGACCGGGGGGGCGCATACGCAGTATTTT.

This CDR3 reads CATSDTGTGNNEQFF. CDR3 in DNA: TGTGCCACCAGTGACACCGGGACAGGGAACAATGAGCAGTTCTTC. The rearrangement uses TRBV24-1 and TRBJ2-1; 9 bases align to TRBD1. The CDR3 sequence is 15 residues long. Germline CDR1 reads KGHDR; CDR2 reads SFDVKD. The trim removed 4 bases at V and 5 bases at J, leaving 5 bases unmatched.

V and J are TRBV7-6 and TRBJ1-1, with 7 bases that match TRBD1. The germline gives CDR1 SGHVS, CDR2 FNYEAQ. CDR3 length: 14 amino acids. V lost 5 bases and J lost 4; bases outside the gene matches: 7. CDR3 nucleotide sequence: TGTGCCAGCAGCACAAGACAGGGATCCACTGAAGCTTTCTTT. Amino acid sequence: CASSTRQGSTEAFF. Based on the CDR3 plus reference TRBV7-6 and TRBJ1-1, the full variable domain is GAGVSQSPRYKVTKRGQDVALRCDPISGHVSLYWYRQALGQGPEFLTYFNYEAQQDKSGLPNDRFSAERPEGSISTLTIQRTEQRDSAMYRCASSTRQGSTEAFFGQGTRLTVV.

The V gene is TRBV19, the J gene TRBJ1-1; 9 bases are a match to TRBD1. Germline V gene lookup returns CDR1 LNHDA and CDR2 SQIVND (reference sequence). The CDR3 runs 12 residues. The ends lost 5 bases at V and 11 bases at J; junction bases unmatched: 6. Here the CDR3 reads CASSETGGRAFF. In DNA, the CDR3 is TGTGCCAGTAGTGAAACAGGGGGCCGGGCTTTCTTT.

This clone has a handful of counts. This sequence joins TRBV6-4 and TRBJ2-1, with 8 bases lining up with TRBD2. Trimming took 2 bases from V and 3 from J; bases not matched to a gene: 6. The CDR3 consists of 16 residues. CDR1 and CDR2 (germline): MRHNA, SNTAGT. Written as DNA, the CDR3 is TGTGCCAGCAGTGACCAGCTAGCGGGTGACTACAATGAGCAGTTCTTC. Its translation: CASSDQLAGDYNEQFF.

J is TRBJ2-7 and V is TRBV7-9; 8 nucleotides align to TRBD2. V shed 1 base and J 2 bases; nucleotides not matched to a gene: 7. This CDR3 contains 16 residues. CDR1 SEHNR and CDR2 FQNEAQ come from the germline V gene (reference sequence). The chain's CDR3 is CASSLGGTRPTYEQYF. CDR3 coding DNA: TGTGCCAGCAGCTTAGGGGGGACTAGGCCCACCTACGAGCAGTACTTC. Supplemented by reference TRBV7-9 and TRBJ2-7, the full variable domain reads DTGVSQNPRHKITKRGQNVTFRCDPISEHNRLYWYRQTLGQGPEFLTYFQNEAQLEKSRLLSDRFSAERPKGSFSTLEIQRTEQGDSAMYLCASSLGGTRPTYEQYFGPGTRLTVT.

The V call is TRBV5-1, the J call TRBJ2-7; 8 positions match TRBD1. CDR3 size: 16 residues. The trim removed 4 bases at V and 2 bases at J, leaving 11 bases unmatched. The germline CDR1 and CDR2 sequences are SGHRS and YFSETQ. The CDR3 nucleotides are TGCGCCAGCAGCCCCATTCAGGGGGCACGTACCTACGAGCAGTACTTC. Translated: CASSPIQGARTYEQYF.

The chain couples TRBV2 to TRBJ1-2; 9 bases match TRBD1. The CDR3 runs to 14 residues. The V gene's germline CDR1 is SNHLY and CDR2 FYNNEI. V gave up 1 base and J gave up 8 bases; unmatched junction bases: 5. CDR3 nucleotides: TGTGCCAGCAGTGAAGGGACAGGGGTTGGGGGCTACACCTTC. Its protein product is CASSEGTGVGGYTF.

The rearrangement uses TRBV4-1 and TRBJ1-5; maybe TRBD1 (5 bases). This CDR3 has 14 residues. Germline V gene sequence: CDR1 MGHRA, CDR2 YSYEKL. V gave up 1 base and J gave up 4 bases, with 8 bases separating them. CDR3 loop: CASSQVGGNQPQHF. As DNA, the CDR3 is TGCGCCAGCAGCCAAGTCGGGGGGAATCAGCCCCAGCATTTT.

The V gene is TRBV27, the J gene TRBJ2-1, with D possibly matching TRBD2 (6 bases). In germline, CDR1 is MNHEY, CDR2 SMNVEV (reference sequence). The CDR3 is 18 amino acids. Trimming took 3 bases from V and 3 from J, leaving 21 bases between them. This chain's CDR3 is CASSFMRDSTKFYNEQFF. DNA of the CDR3: TGTGCCAGCAGTTTTATGCGGGACTCGACTAAATTCTACAATGAGCAGTTCTTC.